This TCR beta chain came from a study of cytomegalovirus exposure and HLA in healthy donors. Study at large: Counted in an early data release were about 86 million unique TCRs from HLA-typed donors.

Of note for this clone: The antigen is not known.

The study ran its PCR with 60 Vbeta and 13 Jbeta primers. The assay was immunoSEQ multiplex PCR, and TCRdb's table has in-frame clones only and misses some. The sample records under 150,000 clones, 75% to 80% being singletons. Study findings and constraints: Across all donors, roughly uniform sequencing depth was an assumption of the presence/absence analyses. Productive status was seen about 87% or about 30% of the time for most TCR beta V segments in an earlier analysis.

The CDR3 has 14 amino acids. V lost 2 bases and J lost 3; bases outside the gene matches: 4. Germline V gene lookup returns CDR1 MNHEY and CDR2 SVGAGI. Sequencing used PBMCs. The receptor's source is a woman in her thirties in good health and CMV-seronegative. The rearrangement joins TRBV6-5 to TRBJ2-7; 7 nucleotides match TRBD1. CDR3 residues: CASSYQAGGYEQYF. CDR3 DNA sequence: TGTGCCAGCAGTTACCAGGCAGGGGGCTACGAGCAGTACTTC.